These 20 T cell receptor beta chains originate from one sample sequenced in a study of cytomegalovirus exposure and HLA in healthy donors. It was with 60 Vbeta and 13 Jbeta primers that the PCR ran. Sequencing used immunoSEQ multiplex PCR; TCRdb keeps in-frame clones, though not all of them. Of some 220,000 clones in the sample, 75% to 90% were seen once. The sequenced sample was PBMCs. All receptors derive from a woman aged 18 to 35 in good health and CMV-seronegative.

The V call is TRBV4-1, the J call TRBJ1-1; 7 bases match TRBD1. The CDR3 has 17 residues. The V and J ends lost 8 bases and 0 bases, in that order; junction bases with no gene match: 15. Germline lookup yields CDR1 MGHRA and CDR2 YSYEKL. This chain's CDR3 is CASGKQGMVNMNTEAFF. CDR3 DNA sequence: TGCGCCAGCGGTAAACAGGGGATGGTCAACATGAACACTGAAGCTTTCTTT.

J is TRBJ1-2 and V is TRBV25-1, with D tentatively TRBD1 (5 bases). The CDR3 covers 15 residues. Trimming removed 6 bases at V and 5 bases at J, with 19 bases between. The germline gives CDR1 MGHDK, CDR2 SYGVNS. The CDR3 sequence: CASRRRPGVEYGYTF. The CDR3 nucleotides read TGTGCCAGCAGAAGAAGGCCGGGGGTGGAGTATGGCTACACCTTC.

This sequence joins TRBV21-1 and TRBJ1-1; the table names TRBD1, a call not compared with the DNA. TRBV21-1 is annotated as a pseudogene. The CDR3 runs to 13 residues. As DNA, the CDR3 is TGTGCCAGCAGCAGCAGGTCGGACACTGAAGCTTTCTTT. As protein: CASSSRSDTEAFF.

The chain carries TRBV5-6 and TRBJ2-2; TRBD2 agrees at 11 bases. The length of the CDR3 is 17 residues. Germline CDR1 is SGHDT and CDR2 is YYEEEE. The junction had 8 bases not matched to a gene; V was cut back by 1 base and J by 6 bases. The CDR3 DNA reads as TGTGCCAGCAGCTTGTTCGCCGCTAGCGGGAGGTCCGGGGAGCTGTTTTTT. As protein: CASSLFAASGRSGELFF.

The V call is TRBV5-1, the J call TRBJ1-3; no definite D call. This CDR3 spans 13 amino acids. The V end lost 7 bases, the J end lost 0 bases, and 8 bases lay between the germline ends. Looked up from germline, CDR1 is SGHRS and CDR2 is YFSETQ. CDR3 loop: CASQDSSGNTIYF. In DNA form, the CDR3 reads TGCGCCAGCCAGGACTCCTCTGGAAACACCATATATTTT.

For the CDR3, the DNA is TGTGCCAGCAGACCCACCCTTGGAGCTGACACTGAAGCTTTCTTT. It translates to CASRPTLGADTEAFF. The chain couples TRBV11-2 to TRBJ1-1; D is undetermined. V was trimmed by 6 bases and J by 3 bases, leaving 17 bases between them. The CDR3 contains 15 residues. Per the germline V gene, CDR1 is SGHAT and CDR2 is FQNNGV.

The V call is TRBV5-4, the J call TRBJ1-1, with D possibly TRBD1 on 5 matching bases. Trimming cost V 3 bases and J 2 bases, with 8 bases left between them. Germline V lookup: CDR1 SGHNT, CDR2 YYREEE (reference sequence). The CDR3 length is 13 residues. CDR3 nucleotides: TGTGCCAGCAGCTGGGGGGATAACACTGAAGCTTTCTTT. Its translation is CASSWGDNTEAFF.

The gene calls are TRBV7-9 and TRBJ2-2; TRBD1 might be the D (6 bases). The CDR3 consists of 16 residues. Germline V gives CDR1 SEHNR, CDR2 FQNEAQ (reference sequence). Trimming removed 5 bases from V and 2 bases from J, with 15 bases in between. The CDR3 is CASSRARGFNTGELFF. DNA for the CDR3: TGTGCCAGCAGCAGGGCCAGGGGATTCAACACCGGGGAGCTGTTTTTT.

J is TRBJ1-2 and V is TRBV9, with D tentatively TRBD1 (5 bases). The CDR3 has 15 amino acids. The germline gives CDR1 SGDLS, CDR2 YYNGEE. The germline V and J ends were trimmed by 0 bases and 3 bases, with 12 bases remaining between them. This chain's CDR3 is CASSVEARGDYGYTF. Here the CDR3 DNA reads TGTGCCAGCAGCGTAGAGGCGCGGGGGGACTATGGCTACACCTTC.

This sequence joins TRBV29-1 and TRBJ1-1; D is uncertain. Trimming stripped 7 bases from V and 1 base from J, with 13 bases between. Germline-derived CDR1 and CDR2 are SQVTM and ANQGSEA. The CDR3 is made up of 13 amino acids. CDR3 sequence: CSDLRDPNTEAFF. CDR3 sequence (DNA): TGCAGCGACCTCCGGGATCCGAACACTGAAGCTTTCTTT.

CDR3 sequence (DNA): TGCGCCAGCAGCACGGGCACTACCGGGACATGGGTATACGAGCAGTACTTC. It translates to CASSTGTTGTWVYEQYF. The chain has TRBV5-1 and TRBJ2-7; weak D call: TRBD1 (6 bases). V was cut by 4 bases and J by 4 bases, with 24 bases left in between. The CDR3 has 17 amino acids. From germline, CDR1 is SGHRS and CDR2 YFSETQ.

The V and J genes are TRBV2 and TRBJ1-2; D possibly corresponds to TRBD1 (5 bases). In germline, CDR1 is SNHLY, CDR2 FYNNEI. This CDR3 has 13 residues. V was cut by 6 bases and J by 3 bases, with 11 bases left in between. CDR3 bases: TGTGCCAGCAGAATAGGGGCGGACTATGGCTACACCTTC. This gives the protein CASRIGADYGYTF.

The V gene is TRBV19, the J gene TRBJ1-5, with D uncertain. The V gene's germline CDR1 is LNHDA and CDR2 SQIVND (reference sequence). The CDR3 spans 14 residues. V was clipped by 9 bases and J by 0 bases, with 12 bases between them. CDR3 nucleotides: TGTGCCAGCCAGATCCGGGGTAGCAATCAGCCCCAGCATTTT. This gives the protein CASQIRGSNQPQHF. Drawing the rest from reference TRBV19 and TRBJ1-5, the complete variable domain is DGGITQSPKYLFRKEGQNVTLSCEQNLNHDAMYWYRQDPGQGLRLIYYSQIVNDFQKGDIAEGYSVSREKKESFPLTVTSAQKNPTAFYLCASQIRGSNQPQHFGDGTRLSIL.

J is TRBJ2-3 and V is TRBV10-3; TRBD2 might be the D (5 bases). The germline V and J ends were trimmed by 5 bases and 3 bases, with 15 bases remaining between them. CDR1 and CDR2 (germline): ENHRY, SYGVKD. The CDR3 is 15 residues long. The CDR3 DNA reads TGTGCCATCAGTCAAAGTCCCTCGGGGACAGATACGCAGTATTTT. It translates to CAISQSPSGTDTQYF.

The V and J genes are TRBV11-2 and TRBJ1-1; tentatively, D is TRBD1 (5 bases). Trimming left V 5 bases short and J 3 bases short, with 16 bases between. Germline V gene data show CDR1 as SGHAT and CDR2 as FQNNGV. This CDR3 contains 15 residues. In DNA, the CDR3 is TGTGCCAGCAGCCCGAGCCAGGGTGCCGACACTGAAGCTTTCTTT. This translates into CASSPSQGADTEAFF.

The V gene is TRBV7-8, the J gene TRBJ2-3; TRBD1 might be the D (6 bases). CDR3 size: 15 residues. V was pared by 1 base and J by 5 bases, with 13 bases between. The germline CDR1 and CDR2 sequences are SGHVS and FQNEAQ. CDR3 nucleotides: TGTGCCAGCAGCTTAGTAAACAACAGGGTAGATACGCAGTATTTT. Its protein is CASSLVNNRVDTQYF. Full variable domain (missing parts from reference TRBV7-8 and TRBJ2-3): GAGVSQSPRYKVAKRGQDVALRCDPISGHVSLFWYQQALGQGPEFLTYFQNEAQLDKSGLPSDRFFAERPEGSVSTLKIQRTQQEDSAVYLCASSLVNNRVDTQYFGPGTRLTVL.

The CDR3, as DNA: TGTGCCACCAGCGCAGGACAAACCTACGAGCAGTACTTC. Protein: CATSAGQTYEQYF. V gene TRBV15 combines with J gene TRBJ2-7; a weak D match, TRBD1 (5 bases). V lost 5 bases, J lost 2 bases, and 10 bases lay in between. The CDR3 totals 13 residues. Germline CDR1 and CDR2: LNHNV and YYDKDF (reference sequence). The whole variable domain, remainder taken from reference TRBV15 and TRBJ2-7, is DAMVIQNPRYQVTQFGKPVTLSCSQTLNHNVMYWYQQKSSQAPKLLFHYYDKDFNNEADTPDNFQSRRPNTSFCFLDIRSPGLGDTAMYLCATSAGQTYEQYFGPGTRLTVT.

The rearrangement joins TRBV11-3 to TRBJ1-1; the D is unclear. CDR3 length: 14 amino acids. Per germline, CDR1 SGHNT and CDR2 YENEEA. V was cut by 5 bases and J by 3 bases, with 13 bases left in between. The CDR3 is CASSRDGKHTEAFF. The CDR3 nucleotides are TGTGCCAGCAGCAGAGACGGGAAGCACACTGAAGCTTTCTTT.

The rearrangement uses TRBV2 and TRBJ1-5, with 8 bases fitting TRBD1. CDR1 is SNHLY, CDR2 FYNNEI, per germline. The ends lost 6 bases at V and 9 bases at J; junction bases unmatched: 13. The CDR3 is made up of 15 amino acids. The chain's CDR3 is CASRVETGASAPQHF. In nucleotides, the CDR3 is TGTGCCAGCAGAGTAGAGACAGGGGCGAGCGCGCCCCAGCATTTT.

The V gene is TRBV4-2, the J gene TRBJ1-4, with D possibly TRBD1 on 6 matching bases. Trimming removed 1 base from V and 3 bases from J, with 18 bases in between. Looked up from germline, CDR1 is LGHNA and CDR2 is YNFKEQ. This CDR3 region has 18 residues. CDR3 residues: CASSQVGRDTWSNEKLFF. The CDR3 DNA reads TGTGCCAGCAGCCAAGTAGGCAGGGACACCTGGTCTAATGAAAAACTGTTTTTT.